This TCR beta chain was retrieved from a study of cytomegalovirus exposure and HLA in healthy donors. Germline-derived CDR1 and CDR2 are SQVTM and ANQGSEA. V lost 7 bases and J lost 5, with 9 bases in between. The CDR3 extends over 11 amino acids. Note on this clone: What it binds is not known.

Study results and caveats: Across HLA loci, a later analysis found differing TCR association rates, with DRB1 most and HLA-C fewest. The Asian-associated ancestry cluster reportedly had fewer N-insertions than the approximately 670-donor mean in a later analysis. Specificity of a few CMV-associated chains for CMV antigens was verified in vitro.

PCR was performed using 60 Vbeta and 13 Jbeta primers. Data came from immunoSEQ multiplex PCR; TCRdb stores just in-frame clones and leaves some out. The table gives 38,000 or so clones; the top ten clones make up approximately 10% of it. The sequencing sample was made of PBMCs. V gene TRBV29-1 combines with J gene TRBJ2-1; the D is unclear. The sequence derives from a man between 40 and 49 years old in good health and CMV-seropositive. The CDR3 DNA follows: TGCAGCGCCCAAAGCAACAATGAGCAGTTCTTC. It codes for CSAQSNNEQFF.